The 10 T cell receptor beta chains below were found in one sample sequenced in a study of control samples from healthy donors and cancer patients. Produced via immunoSEQ multiplex PCR; TCRdb's table is partial and in-frame only. The table shows over 90,000 clones, with around nine tenths occurring only once. The specimen sequenced was PBMCs. These receptors came from a man aged 55-75 years with lung cancer.

The rearrangement uses TRBV5-1 and TRBJ1-6, with 8 nucleotides matching TRBD1. V trimming: 7 bases; J trimming: 5 bases; junction bases outside the gene matches: 5. This CDR3 contains 14 residues. Germline loops: CDR1 SGHRS, CDR2 YFSETQ. CDR3 in amino acids: CASGPGQDNSPLHF. Written as DNA, the CDR3 is TGCGCCAGCGGACCGGGACAGGATAATTCACCCCTCCACTTT.

This rearrangement joins TRBV27 to TRBJ1-5; D possibly corresponds to TRBD1 (5 bases). The CDR3 covers 16 residues. Germline V lookup: CDR1 MNHEY, CDR2 SMNVEV (reference sequence). The germline V and J ends were trimmed by 5 bases and 4 bases, with 18 bases remaining between them. The CDR3 is CASSPRGLQENQPQHF. Here the CDR3 DNA reads TGTGCCAGCAGTCCTCGTGGTCTACAGGAGAATCAGCCCCAGCATTTT.

In its sample, this clone was seen a few times. This chain connects TRBV5-1 to TRBJ1-4; 8 nucleotides agree with TRBD1. The V segment lost 0 bases and the J segment 7 bases; nucleotides outside the gene matches: 5. The CDR3 has 15 amino acids. Germline assignment: CDR1 SGHRS and CDR2 YFSETQ. CDR3 loop: CASSLGSGGVEKLFF. CDR3 nucleotides: TGCGCCAGCAGCTTGGGATCAGGGGGCGTTGAAAAACTGTTTTTT.

This rearrangement joins TRBV9 to TRBJ1-2, with a weak D call TRBD1 (5 bases). CDR1 and CDR2 from the germline V gene are SGDLS and YYNGEE. With 4 bases removed from V and 4 bases from J, the gap between germline ends came to 20 bases. The CDR3 loop spans 16 amino acids. CDR3 nucleotide sequence: TGTGCCAGCAGCACATTGACGGGGGTACCCCTCTATGGCTACACCTTC. It is translated as CASSTLTGVPLYGYTF.

The V gene is TRBV2, the J gene TRBJ1-1; TRBD1 agrees at 8 bases. Germline CDR1 reads SNHLY; CDR2 reads FYNNEI. The V segment lost 2 bases and the J segment 5 bases; nucleotides outside the gene matches: 4. The CDR3 sequence is 14 residues long. This CDR3 is CASSESGGGTEAFF. The CDR3 DNA reads as TGTGCCAGCAGTGAATCAGGGGGCGGAACTGAAGCTTTCTTT.

V usage is TRBV20-1 and J usage is TRBJ1-1; weak D call: TRBD1 (5 bases). V was pared by 3 bases and J by 11 bases, with 13 bases between. From germline, CDR1 is DFQATT and CDR2 SNEGSKA (reference sequence). The CDR3 sequence is 11 residues long. The DNA of the CDR3 is TGCAGTGCTAGTGAGGGGCGGGAGGCTTTCTTT. It codes for CSASEGREAFF.

V is TRBV28 and J is TRBJ2-6, with TRBD1 as a possible D gene (6 bases). The CDR3 is made up of 17 amino acids. Trimming removed 5 bases at V and 2 bases at J, with 16 bases between. Germline CDR1 and CDR2: MDHEN and SYDVKM. As DNA, the CDR3 is TGTGCCAGCAGTCCCCGGCAGGGGCAGGCTGGGGCCAACGTCCTGACTTTC. Encoded protein: CASSPRQGQAGANVLTF.

This chain joins TRBV7-9 and TRBJ2-7; D is perhaps TRBD2 (5 bases). CDR3 size: 15 residues. CDR1 SEHNR and CDR2 FQNEAQ come from the germline V gene (reference sequence). V lost 2 bases and J lost 6, with 17 bases in between. The CDR3 protein is CASSLQEGPPLEQYV. In nucleotides, the CDR3 is TGTGCCAGCAGCTTACAAGAGGGTCCCCCCCTCGAGCAGTACGTC.

CDR3 sequence (DNA): TGTGCCAGCAGTACCGGACAGGGGGCGCGTACTGAGCAGTTCTTC. It is translated as CASSTGQGARTEQFF. J is TRBJ2-1 and V is TRBV27; TRBD1 aligns across 11 bases. This CDR3 contains 15 residues. J was trimmed by 9 bases and V by 5 bases; bases with no gene match: 9. CDR1 and CDR2 from the germline V gene are MNHEY and SMNVEV (reference sequence).

The chain joins TRBV5-4 to TRBJ2-3, with D maybe TRBD1 (6 bases). Germline CDR1 SGHNT, CDR2 YYREEE (reference sequence). Trimming shortened V by 3 bases and J by 7 bases, and 12 bases separated the two germline ends. The CDR3 runs to 13 residues. CDR3 nucleotide sequence: TGTGCCAGCAGCTCCTGGACAGAGCATACGCAGTATTTT. It is translated as CASSSWTEHTQYF.